This T cell receptor beta chain was captured in a study of shared clonotypes between healthy human individuals. Study-wide results and limits: Clonotypes not shared had lower generation probabilities than those common to all four donors.

Once extracted for a subset, genomic DNA was divided evenly among several immunoSEQ plates. Only in-frame clones appear in the TCRdb table, and some are missing; sequencing was by immunoSEQ multiplex PCR. Of some 200,000 clones listed, 65% to 70% are singletons. With regard to this clone: The antigen remains unidentified.

Caucasian adults residing in Nashville, Tennessee made up all the donors. Germline V gene data show CDR1 as SNHLY and CDR2 as FYNNEI. V trimming: 6 bases; J trimming: 5 bases; junction bases outside the gene matches: 1. CDR3 size: 14 residues. Sequencing was carried out using memory CD4+ T cells sorted from blood. This sample's subset: CD45RA-negative fraction. This sequence was found in a man under 40 in good health. The V gene is TRBV2, the J gene TRBJ2-5; 15 nucleotides agree with TRBD2. The CDR3 loop reads CASSGLAGGETQYF. The DNA for the CDR3 is TGTGCCAGCAGCGGACTAGCGGGAGGGGAGACCCAGTACTTC. The variable domain in full, with the rest retrieved from reference TRBV2 and TRBJ2-5, is EPEVTQTPSHQVTQMGQEVILRCVPISNHLYFYWYRQILGQKVEFLVSFYNNEISEKSEIFDDQFSVERPDGSNFTLKIRSTKLEDSAMYFCASSGLAGGETQYFGPGTRLLVL.